The 24 T cell receptor beta chains given below trace back to one sample, sequenced in a study of OX40 agonist ivuxolimab in advanced cancers. Here immunoSEQ multiplex PCR was the method, and the copy in TCRdb shows in-frame clones only, minus some. The sample holds fewer than 85,000 clones; approximately 83% are singletons and the top ten take less than 2%. The sample was CD4+ or CD8+ T cells sorted from blood, taken in a trial of the OX40 agonist ivuxolimab. The receptors derive from an adult with an advanced solid tumor such as melanoma, head and neck, liver or kidney cancer.

V and J are TRBV28 and TRBJ2-6; TRBD1 matches 7 bases. V lost 5 bases to trimming and J lost 1 base; unmatched junction nucleotides: 5. This CDR3 has 16 residues. Germline CDR1 MDHEN, CDR2 SYDVKM. In DNA, the CDR3 is TGTGCCAGCAGTCAAGTCAGGGGGTCTGGGGCCAACGTCCTGACTTTC. This translates into CASSQVRGSGANVLTF.

This clone was counted once. Other DNA sequences from this sample encode an identical CDR3 as well. This chain links TRBV7-2 with TRBJ1-2, with unresolved D. Deletions cut 1 base from V and 1 base from J, with 4 bases between. CDR3 length equals 13 residues. Germline values: CDR1 SGHTA, CDR2 FQGNSA. The CDR3 here is CASSLGLNYGYTF. As DNA, the CDR3 is TGTGCCAGCAGCTTAGGCCTTAACTATGGCTACACCTTC.

The chain combines TRBV28 with TRBJ2-7; 7 bases are a match to TRBD1. Germline V gene data show CDR1 as MDHEN and CDR2 as SYDVKM. The CDR3 is 14 amino acids. Trimming cost V 5 bases and J 1 base; bases outside gene matches: 5. CDR3 coding DNA: TGTGCCAGCAGTCCGACAGGGTATTCCTACGAGCAGTACTTC. Residues: CASSPTGYSYEQYF.

The V and J genes are TRBV28 and TRBJ1-3; D is ambiguous. Germline values: CDR1 MDHEN, CDR2 SYDVKM. The CDR3 runs 14 residues. V lost 6 bases and J 5 bases, leaving 14 bases between the germline ends. The CDR3 coding sequence is TGTGCCAGCAGCCCCCCTATTACCCGAAACACCATATATTTT. Translating gives CASSPPITRNTIYF.

The chain couples TRBV19 to TRBJ1-2; D gene unclear. This CDR3 comprises 14 residues. Deletions cut 1 base from V and 7 bases from J, with 13 bases between. The germline V gene encodes CDR1 LNHDA and CDR2 SQIVND (reference sequence). The CDR3 protein is CASSIGRDLSGYTF. The CDR3 region has the DNA TGTGCCAGTAGTATAGGCCGGGATCTGAGTGGCTACACCTTC.

The chain employs TRBV28 and TRBJ1-2; D gene uncertain. CDR1 is MDHEN, CDR2 SYDVKM, per germline. The germline V and J ends were trimmed by 3 bases and 4 bases, with 12 bases remaining between them. The CDR3 is 14 amino acids. DNA for the CDR3: TGTGCCAGCAGTTTTGGGGATTCGGGCTATGGCTACACCTTC. It translates to CASSFGDSGYGYTF.

The gene calls are TRBV5-4 and TRBJ1-2, with TRBD1 identical over 7 bases. Germline CDR1 is SGHNT and CDR2 is YYREEE (reference sequence). V was pared by 4 bases and J by 4 bases, with 10 bases of the junction left unmatched. The CDR3 length is 15 residues. The chain's CDR3 is CASSPDREPLYGYTF. The CDR3 region has the DNA TGTGCCAGCAGCCCCGACAGGGAGCCACTCTATGGCTACACCTTC.

This rearrangement joins TRBV18 to TRBJ1-2, with 8 bases that match TRBD1. CDR1 is KGHSH and CDR2 is LQKENI in the germline V gene. With V trimmed by 0 bases and J by 5 bases, 8 bases remained unmatched. CDR3 length: 16 residues. The CDR3 nucleotides are TGTGCCAGCTCACCACCTCAGGGGGCATTTGGATATGGCTACACCTTC. Encoded protein: CASSPPQGAFGYGYTF. Together with reference TRBV18 and TRBJ1-2, the CDR3 gives the full variable domain: NAGVMQNPRHLVRRRGQEARLRCSPMKGHSHVYWYRQLPEEGLKFMVYLQKENIIDESGMPKERFSAEFPKEGPSILRIQQVVRGDSAAYFCASSPPQGAFGYGYTFGSGTRLTVV.

This clone was detected only once. The chain has TRBV10-2 and TRBJ2-3; D is unclear. V lost 1 base, J lost 2 bases, and 16 bases lay in between. The CDR3 extends over 17 amino acids. Looked up from germline, CDR1 is WSHSY and CDR2 is SAAADI. Written as DNA, the CDR3 is TGCGCCAGCAGTGAGTACCCCTTGCTGGGGTACACAGATACGCAGTATTTT. It specifies CASSEYPLLGYTDTQYF.

The DNA for the CDR3 is TGTGCCAGCAGCTTAGAGGCAGGGGGATATGGCTACACCTTC. Protein: CASSLEAGGYGYTF. This chain joins TRBV7-9 and TRBJ1-2; 7 bases align to TRBD1. Germline assignment: CDR1 SEHNR and CDR2 FQNEAQ (reference sequence). V dropped 1 base and J dropped 5; count of bases not matched to a gene: 4. The length of the CDR3 is 14 residues.

The V and J genes are TRBV6-1 and TRBJ1-2; 7 bases match TRBD1. V trimming: 6 bases; J trimming: 2 bases; junction bases outside the gene matches: 3. Germline V CDR1 and CDR2: MNHNS, SASEGT. CDR3 size: 13 residues. CDR3 region: CASRETGNYGYTF. CDR3 in DNA: TGTGCCAGCAGGGAGACAGGGAACTATGGCTACACCTTC.

The V and J genes are TRBV19 and TRBJ2-1; 10 bases agree with TRBD2. Germline V gene data show CDR1 as LNHDA and CDR2 as SQIVND (reference sequence). The CDR3 length is 16 residues. V shed 3 bases and J 2 bases; nucleotides not matched to a gene: 4. CDR3 bases: TGTGCCAGTAGTATTAGCGGGGGGCGTACCTACAATGAGCAGTTCTTC. Translating gives CASSISGGRTYNEQFF.

Only a few counts were recorded for this clone. The CDR3 protein is CASVEVTGNNQPQHF. As DNA, the CDR3 is TGTGCCAGCGTGGAGGTGACAGGGAACAATCAGCCCCAGCATTTT. V is TRBV2 and J is TRBJ1-5, with 7 nucleotides matching TRBD1. The length of the CDR3 is 15 residues. Germline values: CDR1 SNHLY, CDR2 FYNNEI. The V and J ends lost 8 bases and 3 bases, in that order; junction bases with no gene match: 10.

In this sample, this clone turned up once. The chain links TRBV5-6 to TRBJ1-1, with D possibly matching TRBD1 (6 bases). The V and J ends lost 1 base and 0 bases respectively, with 16 bases between them. The V gene's germline CDR1 is SGHDT and CDR2 YYEEEE. The CDR3 sequence is 17 residues long. For the CDR3, the DNA is TGTGCCAGCAGCTTGCTGGGGCAGGGGCCAATGAACACTGAAGCTTTCTTT. Its protein is CASSLLGQGPMNTEAFF.

This clone was seen a handful of times. This sequence joins TRBV6-5 and TRBJ1-2, with 8 bases lining up with TRBD1. Germline CDR1 reads MNHEY; CDR2 reads SVGAGI. The CDR3 loop spans 14 amino acids. V shed 5 bases and J 4 bases; nucleotides not matched to a gene: 6. This CDR3 is CASSTQGVIYGYTF. In nucleotides, the CDR3 is TGTGCCAGCAGTACACAGGGGGTGATCTATGGCTACACCTTC.

The CDR3 DNA reads TGTGCCAGCAGTCGAGCGACCGGGACGTACAATGAGCAGTTCTTC. This sequence encodes CASSRATGTYNEQFF. The chain combines TRBV2 with TRBJ2-1; perhaps D is TRBD1 or TRBD2 (5 bases each). The V end lost 5 bases, the J end lost 4 bases, and 15 bases lay between the germline ends. Germline CDR1 SNHLY, CDR2 FYNNEI. The CDR3 loop spans 15 amino acids.

The chain has TRBV28 and TRBJ1-1; a weak D match, TRBD1 (5 bases). CDR3 length: 17 residues. Trimming took off 2 bases at V and 2 bases at J, with 18 bases between the two ends. Per germline, CDR1 MDHEN and CDR2 SYDVKM. This CDR3 is CASSLIGTSYTNTEAFF. CDR3 sequence (DNA): TGTGCCAGCAGTTTAATCGGGACCTCTTATACTAACACTGAAGCTTTCTTT.

This rearrangement joins TRBV27 to TRBJ2-3; D might be TRBD1 or TRBD2, each matching 6 bases. In germline, CDR1 is MNHEY, CDR2 SMNVEV (reference sequence). Trimming stripped 5 bases from V and 1 base from J, with 16 bases between. The CDR3 totals 16 residues. CDR3 protein: CASSPWGRGGTDTQYF. The CDR3 DNA reads TGTGCCAGCAGTCCCTGGGGGCGCGGGGGCACAGATACGCAGTATTTT.

The chain has TRBV15 and TRBJ2-5, with 8 positions matching TRBD2. This CDR3 contains 18 residues. V lost 0 bases, J lost 6 bases, and 15 bases stayed unmatched. Germline CDR1 and CDR2: LNHNV and YYDKDF (reference sequence). The CDR3 sequence is CATSRDMRGAMRAKTQYF. CDR3 bases: TGTGCCACCAGCAGAGATATGCGGGGGGCCATGAGGGCTAAGACCCAGTACTTC.

The chain links TRBV4-1 to TRBJ1-4; D is perhaps TRBD1 (5 bases). With 1 base removed from V and 8 bases from J, the gap between germline ends came to 11 bases. The germline V gene has CDR1 MGHRA and CDR2 YSYEKL. There are 14 residues in the CDR3. CDR3 amino acids: CASSQAGRWEKLFF. The CDR3, as DNA: TGCGCCAGCAGCCAAGCGGGACGATGGGAAAAACTGTTTTTT.

The genes are TRBV6-5 and TRBJ1-5; unclear D gene. Germline loops: CDR1 MNHEY, CDR2 SVGAGI. V gave up 4 bases and J gave up 5 bases, with 9 bases separating them. This CDR3 is 13 amino acids long. This CDR3 reads CASSFALDQPQHF. As DNA, the CDR3 is TGTGCCAGCAGTTTTGCCCTAGATCAGCCCCAGCATTTT.

The V and J genes are TRBV7-2 and TRBJ1-2, with D uncertain. The CDR3 is 14 amino acids. Trimming removed 6 bases from V and 6 bases from J, with 17 bases in between. Germline V gene lookup returns CDR1 SGHTA and CDR2 FQGNSA. The CDR3 DNA follows: TGTGCCAGCAGTCTCAACACGGTCTATAATGGCTACACCTTC. Translation gives CASSLNTVYNGYTF.

V and J are TRBV19 and TRBJ2-7; D may match TRBD1 or TRBD2 (5 bases each). The CDR3 totals 13 residues. Trimming removed 5 bases from V and 1 base from J, with 9 bases in between. Germline-derived CDR1 and CDR2 are LNHDA and SQIVND (reference sequence). CDR3 sequence reads: CASSVGRSYEQYF. CDR3 sequence (DNA): TGTGCCAGTAGTGTGGGACGATCCTACGAGCAGTACTTC.

The rearrangement links TRBV5-4 to TRBJ1-2; D may be TRBD1 (6 bases). Per the germline V gene, CDR1 is SGHNT and CDR2 is YYREEE (reference sequence). This CDR3 has 15 amino acids. V was trimmed by 6 bases and J by 6 bases, leaving 21 bases between them. The DNA for the CDR3 is TGTGCCAGCACCCTGGAAGGCAGGGGAGTTAATGGCTACACCTTC. It encodes CASTLEGRGVNGYTF.